Following are 16 T cell receptor beta chains from one sample sequenced in a study of shared clonotypes between healthy human individuals. Profiling relied on immunoSEQ multiplex PCR, and the TCRdb table lists in-frame clones only, not all of them. The sample shows 1.6 million or so clones, 97% to 99% of them seen only once. The sample taken for sequencing was naive CD4+ T cells sorted from blood. Subset described: CD45RA+ positively selected. All receptors derive from a man aged 25 to 40 in good health.

This clone was seen only once. V is TRBV27 and J is TRBJ2-7; TRBD2 matches at 10 bases. The junction had 9 bases not matched to a gene; V was cut back by 3 bases and J by 4 bases. This CDR3 is 16 amino acids long. CDR1 and CDR2 (germline): MNHEY, SMNVEV (reference sequence). The CDR3 protein is CASSFSIAGGIYEQYF. The CDR3 nucleotides read TGTGCCAGCAGTTTCTCTATAGCGGGAGGAATTTACGAGCAGTACTTC.

The gene calls are TRBV19 and TRBJ2-3; no firm D call. Germline-derived CDR1 and CDR2 are LNHDA and SQIVND (reference sequence). V lost 5 bases to trimming and J lost 4 bases, with 4 bases between them. CDR3 size: 11 residues. This CDR3 reads CASSQADTQYF. The CDR3, as DNA: TGTGCCAGTAGTCAGGCAGATACGCAGTATTTT.

In nucleotides, the CDR3 is TGTGCCAGCAGGACGTATCCGGGGGGGCTCTACGAGCAGTACTTC. It specifies CASRTYPGGLYEQYF. The rearrangement uses TRBV28 and TRBJ2-7; 8 bases map to TRBD2. In germline, CDR1 is MDHEN, CDR2 SYDVKM. This CDR3 is 15 amino acids long. J gave up 3 bases and V 6 bases, and 10 bases lay outside the gene matches.

In the case of this clone: At the DNA level, this CDR3 is encoded by other sequences in the same sample as well. The rearrangement uses TRBV10-2 and TRBJ2-2, with 11 bases identical to TRBD2. V gave up 8 bases and J gave up 0 bases; unmatched junction bases: 2. This CDR3 comprises 15 residues. Germline CDR1 WSHSY, CDR2 SAAADI. The CDR3: CASRTSGSNTGELFF. The DNA for the CDR3 is TGCGCCAGCCGGACTAGCGGGTCGAACACCGGGGAGCTGTTTTTT.

This clone was seen only once. Other DNA sequences in this sample translate to the same CDR3. The chain links TRBV18 to TRBJ2-7; D remains unclear. Trimming took off 0 bases at V and 0 bases at J, with 6 bases between the two ends. The CDR3 is 14 residues long. Looked up from germline, CDR1 is KGHSH and CDR2 is LQKENI. The CDR3 DNA reads TGTGCCAGCTCACCACCAGGATTCTCCTACGAGCAGTACTTC. Encoded protein: CASSPPGFSYEQYF.

This chain connects TRBV7-9 to TRBJ1-3; D uncertain. The CDR3 has 14 residues. Trimming took off 5 bases at V and 0 bases at J, with 8 bases between the two ends. CDR1 is SEHNR and CDR2 is FQNEAQ in the germline V gene (reference sequence). The CDR3 DNA is TGTGCCAGCAGCCTTGGGAACTCTGGAAACACCATATATTTT. Protein product: CASSLGNSGNTIYF.

CDR3 residues: CASSLEVHSYEQYF. For the CDR3, the DNA is TGTGCCAGCAGCTTGGAGGTACATTCCTACGAGCAGTACTTC. This chain uses TRBV5-5 with TRBJ2-7; D gene unclear. Trimming cost V 0 bases and J 1 base, with 8 bases left between them. Germline values: CDR1 SGHKS, CDR2 YYEKEE (reference sequence). The CDR3 sequence is 14 residues long.

The CDR3 here is CASSRGTGVYEQYF. CDR3 DNA sequence: TGTGCCAGCAGTCGGGGGACAGGAGTCTACGAGCAGTACTTC. This sequence joins TRBV6-6 and TRBJ2-7; 8 nucleotides line up with TRBD1. Trimming cost V 5 bases and J 3 bases; bases outside gene matches: 6. The CDR3 sequence is 14 residues long. CDR1 is MNHNY, CDR2 SVGAGI, per germline (reference sequence).

The J gene is TRBJ2-2, the V gene TRBV7-2, with 7 bases fitting TRBD1. Trimming took 4 bases from V and 1 from J; bases not matched to a gene: 3. This CDR3 contains 15 residues. Germline CDR1 reads SGHTA; CDR2 reads FQGNSA. The CDR3 spells CASSSNRGNTGELFF. CDR3 bases: TGTGCCAGCAGCTCAAACAGGGGGAACACCGGGGAGCTGTTTTTT.

This clone turned up a few times. Other DNA sequences in this specimen translate into the identical CDR3. This sequence joins TRBV6-5 and TRBJ1-1; D unclear. Germline V gives CDR1 MNHEY, CDR2 SVGAGI. CDR3 length: 14 residues. With 0 bases removed from V and 0 bases from J, the gap between germline ends came to 5 bases. This chain's CDR3 is CASSYSTVNTEAFF. Here the CDR3 DNA reads TGTGCCAGCAGTTACTCGACCGTGAACACTGAAGCTTTCTTT.

The chain joins TRBV13 to TRBJ2-1; 8 bases align to TRBD2. V lost 1 base to trimming and J lost 8 bases; unmatched junction nucleotides: 7. The CDR3 has 15 residues. Germline-derived CDR1 and CDR2 are PRHDT and FYEKMQ (reference sequence). Here the CDR3 DNA reads TGTGCCAGCAGCTTAGCCCTAGCGGGCCCCCATGAGCAGTTCTTC. Protein product: CASSLALAGPHEQFF.

This chain links TRBV7-6 with TRBJ2-1; 7 bases map to TRBD2. Germline V gene lookup returns CDR1 SGHVS and CDR2 FNYEAQ. V was clipped by 1 base and J by 4 bases; unmatched bases: 4. The CDR3 runs to 15 residues. For the CDR3, the DNA is TGTGCCAGCAGCTTAGGTAGCGGGCTATACAATGAGCAGTTCTTC. Its protein is CASSLGSGLYNEQFF.

V usage is TRBV10-3 and J usage is TRBJ2-1, with unresolved D. The CDR3 totals 16 residues. Germline CDR1 reads ENHRY; CDR2 reads SYGVKD. Deletions cut 0 bases from V and 3 bases from J, with 12 bases between. CDR3 sequence (DNA): TGTGCCATCAGTGAGTCGATTACGGGCGTCTACAATGAGCAGTTCTTC. Translation gives CAISESITGVYNEQFF.

The J gene is TRBJ2-1, the V gene TRBV7-6; TRBD1 might be the D (6 bases). The CDR3 extends over 13 amino acids. Looked up from germline, CDR1 is SGHVS and CDR2 is FNYEAQ. V lost 4 bases and J lost 10, with 14 bases in between. The CDR3 nucleotides read TGTGCCAGCAGCTATACGACAGGTAGCGAGCAGTTCTTC. Protein sequence: CASSYTTGSEQFF.

The chain uses TRBV19 and TRBJ1-2; 8 bases agree with TRBD1. Germline V gene sequence: CDR1 LNHDA, CDR2 SQIVND (reference sequence). CDR3 length: 15 residues. V shed 4 bases and J 5 bases; nucleotides not matched to a gene: 9. The CDR3 sequence: CASSTLRGRGYGYTF. CDR3 nucleotides: TGTGCCAGTAGTACGCTCAGGGGGCGAGGGTATGGCTACACCTTC.

The chain couples TRBV28 to TRBJ1-1; D uncertain. V was trimmed by 4 bases and J by 0 bases, leaving 15 bases between them. This CDR3 has 16 amino acids. Germline V lookup: CDR1 MDHEN, CDR2 SYDVKM. This CDR3 is CASSSASSGLNTEAFF. The CDR3 DNA is TGTGCCAGCAGTTCGGCCTCGTCCGGTTTGAACACTGAAGCTTTCTTT.